This is a list of T cell receptor beta chains from one sample in a study of siplizumab effects on memory and regulatory T cells. The assay was immunoSEQ multiplex PCR, and TCRdb's table has in-frame clones only and misses some. The sample shows about 120,000 clones, about 94% of them seen only once. The sample comprised non-Treg CD4+ T cells sorted from blood. The source of these receptors is a human donor in good health. Each CDR3 is given with its conserved first and last residue. The D gene is left open where the match is weak. For some rows the clone size is stated as once, few or many, or as a class when expanded; others skip it.

d_call	v_call	cdr3_length	j_call	clone_size	cdr3_aa	cdr3_nt
TRBD1	TRBV5-4	16	TRBJ1-1	NA	CASSLGMGQLNTEAFF	TGTGCCAGCAGCTTAGGAATGGGACAGCTGAACACTGAAGCTTTCTTT
TRBD2	TRBV30	15	TRBJ2-1	NA	CAWSVTSGSYNEQFF	TGTGCCTGGAGTGTGACTAGCGGGTCCTACAATGAGCAGTTCTTC
NA	TRBV9	16	TRBJ1-3	NA	CASSPPQGLSGNTIYF	TGTGCCAGCAGCCCCCCGCAGGGCCTCTCTGGAAACACCATATATTTT
NA	TRBV29-1	15	TRBJ2-3	NA	CSVPPGIGREDTQYF	TGCAGCGTCCCGCCAGGTATCGGCCGGGAAGATACGCAGTATTTT
NA	TRBV19	14	TRBJ2-1	NA	CASHPRGPGNEQFF	TGTGCCAGCCACCCACGGGGGCCGGGGAATGAGCAGTTCTTC
NA	TRBV7-9	15	TRBJ2-7	NA	CASSTTSGLTYEQYF	TGTGCCAGCAGCACCACCTCGGGGCTGACCTACGAGCAGTACTTC
NA	TRBV5-1	18	TRBJ1-4	NA	CASSLGDTGTATNEKLFF	TGCGCCAGCAGCTTGGGGGACACCGGTACCGCAACTAATGAAAAACTGTTTTTT
NA	TRBV15	12	TRBJ1-1	NA	CATSRVGTEAFF	TGTGCCACCAGCAGAGTTGGCACTGAAGCTTTCTTT
NA	TRBV23-1	12	TRBJ2-5	once	CASGYTRATQYF	TGCGCCAGCGGTTACACCCGTGCCACCCAGTACTTC
TRBD2	TRBV10-1	17	TRBJ2-3	once	CASSVYPSGGAEDTQYF	TGCGCCAGCAGTGTTTACCCTAGCGGGGGGGCGGAAGATACGCAGTATTTT
NA	TRBV2	14	TRBJ1-5	many	CASSGVGQNQPQHF	TGTGCCAGCAGTGGGGTGGGGCAGAATCAGCCCCAGCATTTT
NA	TRBV4-3	15	TRBJ2-2	NA	CASSQRTDNTGELFF	TGCGCCAGCAGCCAACGAACGGATAACACCGGGGAGCTGTTTTTT
NA	TRBV18	14	TRBJ1-4	NA	CASSPTADAEKLFF	TGTGCCAGCTCACCTACGGCGGATGCTGAAAAACTGTTTTTT
NA	TRBV5-5	14	TRBJ1-3	NA	CASSPLWTGDTIYF	TGTGCCAGCAGCCCCCTCTGGACGGGAGACACCATATATTTT
NA	TRBV4-3	16	TRBJ1-5	NA	CASSQDLGLGNQPQHF	TGCGCCAGCAGCCAAGATTTGGGCTTAGGCAATCAGCCCCAGCATTTT
NA	TRBV18	15	TRBJ1-6	NA	CASSPGGGRNSPLHF	TGTGCCAGCTCACCCGGCGGCGGTCGAAATTCACCCCTCCACTTT
NA	TRBV4-1	14	TRBJ2-5	once	CASSQVSRQGTQYF	TGCGCCAGCAGCCAAGTGTCGCGGCAAGGGACCCAGTACTTC
NA	TRBV20-1	10	TRBJ2-3	NA	CSASTDTQYF	TGCAGTGCTAGCACAGATACGCAGTATTTT
NA	TRBV7-9	16	TRBJ1-2	NA	CASRGPEVGFSYGYTF	TGTGCCAGCAGGGGGCCGGAAGTGGGATTTTCCTATGGCTACACCTTC
NA	TRBV10-1	15	TRBJ1-1	NA	CASSEGSYGDTEAFF	TGCGCCAGCAGTGAGGGGTCCTATGGGGACACTGAAGCTTTCTTT
NA	TRBV29-1	11	TRBJ1-2	NA	CSVEFHTGYTF	TGCAGCGTTGAATTTCATACGGGCTACACCTTC
NA	TRBV1	15	TRBJ2-2	once	CTAGRRTSNTGELFF	TGCACCGCAGGTCGGCGGACAAGTAACACCGGGGAGCTGTTTTTT
NA	TRBV9	14	TRBJ1-5	NA	CASSVDLSGQPQHF	TGTGCCAGCAGCGTAGACCTTTCGGGGCAGCCCCAGCATTTT
NA	TRBV29-1	12	TRBJ1-1	NA	CPGNRGRTEAFF	TGCCCGGGTAATAGGGGTAGGACTGAAGCTTTCTTT
NA	TRBV21-1	20	TRBJ2-3	NA	CASSKVRVYRGLSLTDTQYF	TGTGCCAGCAGCAAAGTCAGGGTATACAGGGGGCTTTCGTTGACAGATACGCAGTATTTT
NA	TRBV29-1	12	TRBJ2-7	once	CSVEVVRDEQYF	TGCAGCGTTGAAGTGGTCAGGGACGAGCAGTACTTC
TRBD1	TRBV7-2	14	TRBJ1-6	NA	CASSSTGGAGTLHF	TGTGCCAGCAGCTCGACAGGGGGCGCCGGAACCCTCCACTTT
TRBD1	TRBV19	15	TRBJ2-3	NA	CASSAHRGTTDTQYF	TGTGCCAGTAGTGCGCACAGGGGGACCACAGATACGCAGTATTTT
NA	TRBV5-1	16	TRBJ1-2	NA	CASSRPGAGISDGYTF	TGCGCCAGCAGCCGACCGGGGGCAGGGATTAGTGATGGCTACACCTTC
TRBD1	TRBV6-7	14	TRBJ1-6	NA	CASSSPQGGSPLHF	TGTGCCAGCAGTTCACCGCAGGGGGGATCACCCCTCCACTTT
TRBD1	TRBV30	14	TRBJ2-7	NA	CAWSVGTGAGEQYF	TGTGCCTGGAGTGTAGGGACAGGGGCAGGAGAGCAGTACTTC
NA	TRBV4-3	14	TRBJ2-3	NA	CASRWTISTDTQYF	TGCGCCAGCAGATGGACAATTAGCACAGATACGCAGTATTTT
NA	TRBV7-9	13	TRBJ1-2	NA	CASSFRGAAKEDF	TGTGCCAGCAGCTTTCGGGGGGCGGCAAAGGAAGACTTC
NA	TRBV11-1	14	TRBJ1-3	NA	CASSRRDSGNTIYF	TGTGCCAGCAGCCGCCGGGACTCTGGAAACACCATATATTTT
TRBD1	TRBV7-2	17	TRBJ1-5	NA	CASSYGQALWSNQPQHF	TGTGCCAGCAGCTACGGACAGGCGCTTTGGAGCAATCAGCCCCAGCATTTT
TRBD2	TRBV5-1	18	TRBJ2-1	NA	CASSLVPGSGGSYNEQFF	TGCGCCAGCAGCTTGGTACCTGGTAGCGGGGGCTCCTACAATGAGCAGTTCTTC
NA	TRBV2	12	TRBJ2-1	NA	CASSTGLDEQFF	TGTGCCAGCAGTACAGGGTTGGATGAGCAGTTCTTC
NA	TRBV12-5	13	TRBJ1-3	NA	CASGLVRENTIYF	TGTGCTAGTGGTTTGGTACGGGAAAACACCATATATTTT
TRBD1	TRBV7-3	13	TRBJ2-3	NA	CASSPGQANTQYF	TGTGCCAGCAGCCCGGGACAGGCCAATACGCAGTATTTT
NA	TRBV4-1	15	TRBJ1-5	NA	CASSRNRDNNQPQHF	TGCGCCAGCAGCCGAAACCGGGACAACAATCAGCCCCAGCATTTT
NA	TRBV29-1	13	TRBJ1-1	NA	CSVEGRMNTEAFF	TGCAGCGTTGAGGGCAGGATGAACACTGAAGCTTTCTTT
NA	TRBV19	13	TRBJ2-2	few	CASRVTTTGELFF	TGTGCCAGTAGAGTCACCACCACCGGGGAGCTGTTTTTT
TRBD2	TRBV9	16	TRBJ2-2	NA	CASSLRLAGGTGELFF	TGTGCCAGCAGCCTGCGACTAGCGGGGGGGACCGGGGAGCTGTTTTTT
TRBD1	TRBV6-5	13	TRBJ1-1	NA	CASRVDRYLEAFF	TGTGCCAGCAGAGTGGACAGGTACCTTGAAGCTTTCTTT
TRBD1	TRBV28	14	TRBJ1-5	NA	CASSPDRVTQPQHF	TGTGCCAGCAGTCCTGACAGGGTTACTCAGCCCCAGCATTTT
TRBD2	TRBV7-2	16	TRBJ2-5	NA	CASSLSGGRGRGAQYF	TGTGCCAGCAGCCTATCTGGAGGGCGGGGGCGGGGGGCCCAGTACTTC
NA	TRBV10-3	15	TRBJ2-1	NA	CAISDRAGAYNEQFF	TGTGCCATCAGTGATCGGGCCGGGGCCTACAATGAGCAGTTCTTC
NA	TRBV7-9	12	TRBJ1-5	NA	CASRHGEGDQHF	TGTGCCAGCAGACACGGGGAGGGGGACCAGCATTTT